Listed below are T cell receptor beta chains from one sample, sequenced in a study of blood T cells in healthy people across ages. TCRdb re-derived calls from the 5' RACE reads in MiXCR, one entry per CDR3 protein. Of under 1,100,000 distinct CDR3 sequences in the sample, roughly 24% were seen once. The sample was also linked to a second study, of T cells of mothers and their children.

The sequenced sample was blood. All receptors derive from a girl aged 2 to 10 in good health. CDR3s include the opening cysteine and the closing phenylalanine or tryptophan. Fields, in order: CDR3 protein, CDR3 DNA, V gene, clone size, J gene, D gene. D genes are given only for firm matches. Size is stated for part of the rows, as once, few or many counts, or as a class when the clone is expanded.

CASSQDFQGWNEQFF | TGTGCCAGCAGCCAAGATTTTCAGGGTTGGAATGAGCAGTTCTTC | TRBV3-1 | NA | TRBJ2-1 | NA
CASSSWTSGDWENEQFF | TGTGCCAGCAGTTCGTGGACTAGCGGGGACTGGGAGAACGAGCAGTTCTTC | TRBV6-5 | NA | TRBJ2-1 | TRBD2
CASSSALLSSGANVLTF | TGTGCCAGCAGCTCAGCCCTGCTCAGCTCTGGGGCCAACGTCCTGACTTTC | TRBV28 | few | TRBJ2-6 | NA
CASSLQGRPGGEQFF | TGTGCCAGCAGTTTACAGGGTCGTCCCGGGGGAGAGCAGTTCTTC | TRBV28 | few | TRBJ2-1 | NA
CASSPLWGTEAFF | TGTGCCAGCAGCCCTCTATGGGGCACTGAAGCTTTCTTT | TRBV3-1 | NA | TRBJ1-1 | NA
CASSPGTGTQETQYF | TGCGCCAGCAGCCCCGGGACAGGGACCCAAGAGACCCAGTACTTC | TRBV4-3 | few | TRBJ2-5 | TRBD1
CASSGGITGFYYEQYF | TGTGCCAGCAGTGGAGGTATTACAGGGTTTTACTACGAGCAGTACTTC | TRBV6-1 | few | TRBJ2-7 | NA
CATKTGGNTGELFF | TGTGCCACCAAAACAGGGGGGAACACCGGGGAGCTGTTTTTT | TRBV15 | few | TRBJ2-2 | TRBD1
CASSTSQENNEQFF | TGTGCCAGCAGTACATCCCAGGAAAACAATGAGCAGTTCTTC | TRBV2 | NA | TRBJ2-1 | NA
CASSSPGQGNEKLFF | TGTGCCAGTAGCTCTCCGGGACAGGGGAATGAAAAACTGTTTTTT | TRBV7-9 | NA | TRBJ1-4 | TRBD1
CSARPGVGAGTQYF | TGCAGTGCTAGGCCCGGGGTAGGGGCAGGCACGCAGTATTTT | TRBV20-1 | NA | TRBJ2-3 | NA
CSARLERGGIYEQYF | TGCAGTGCTAGGTTGGAAAGGGGCGGGATCTACGAGCAGTACTTC | TRBV20-1 | few | TRBJ2-7 | NA
CASSGTGPREGYTF | TGTGCCAGCAGCGGGACAGGGCCCCGTGAGGGCTACACCTTC | TRBV6-5 | once | TRBJ1-2 | TRBD1
CSARENRGPSGYTF | TGCAGTGCTAGAGAAAACAGGGGCCCGAGTGGCTACACCTTC | TRBV20-1 | few | TRBJ1-2 | TRBD1
CASSLTTGTGEEQYF | TGTGCCAGCAGTCTAACCACCGGGACAGGTGAAGAGCAGTACTTC | TRBV28 | NA | TRBJ2-7 | TRBD1
CASSEAKGYGYTF | TGTGCCAGCAGTGAGGCCAAGGGCTATGGCTACACCTTC | TRBV6-1 | NA | TRBJ1-2 | NA
CAGTETSGSVGELFF | TGTGCCGGCACTGAGACTAGCGGGAGTGTTGGGGAGCTGTTTTTT | TRBV2 | NA | TRBJ2-2 | TRBD2
CASSSLPTTEAFF | TGTGCCAGCAGCTCCCTCCCCACCACTGAAGCTTTCTTT | TRBV6-1 | NA | TRBJ1-1 | NA
CASSLGSSQETQYF | TGTGCCAGCAGCTTAGGCTCCAGCCAAGAGACCCAGTACTTC | TRBV7-2 | many | TRBJ2-5 | NA
CATSDPVSGPQGTQYF | TGTGCCACCAGTGACCCCGTTTCCGGCCCTCAAGGGACCCAGTACTTC | TRBV24-1 | NA | TRBJ2-5 | NA
CASSDGQGGEETQYF | TGTGCCAGCAGCGACGGACAGGGAGGTGAAGAGACCCAGTACTTC | TRBV7-9 | NA | TRBJ2-5 | TRBD1
CASSLEGQPQHF | TGTGCCAGCAGCTTAGAGGGTCAGCCCCAGCATTTT | TRBV7-2 | many | TRBJ1-5 | NA
CATSILPPRQSLSYEQYF | TGTGCCACCAGCATACTACCCCCAAGGCAGTCCCTCTCCTACGAGCAGTACTTC | TRBV15 | NA | TRBJ2-7 | NA
CASSQLRDTDTQYF | TGTGCCAGCAGCCAACTGCGGGACACAGATACACAGTATTTT | TRBV3-1 | NA | TRBJ2-3 | NA
CASSPFFQETQYF | TGTGCCAGCTCACCTTTCTTCCAAGAGACCCAGTACTTC | TRBV18 | NA | TRBJ2-5 | NA
CASSAAESSYEQYF | TGTGCCAGTAGTGCCGCGGAGAGCTCCTACGAGCAGTACTTC | TRBV19 | few | TRBJ2-7 | NA
CASSFDYPSYNEQFF | TGCGCCAGCAGCTTCGACTACCCCTCCTACAATGAGCAGTTCTTC | TRBV4-1 | few | TRBJ2-1 | NA
CASSGRLAGMTDTQYF | TGTGCCAGCAGTGGGCGACTAGCGGGGATGACAGATACGCAGTATTTT | TRBV6-1 | NA | TRBJ2-3 | TRBD2
CASSQENRGHNGYTF | TGCGCCAGCAGCCAAGAAAACAGGGGGCATAATGGCTACACCTTC | TRBV4-3 | NA | TRBJ1-2 | TRBD1
CASSGFGEKLFF | TGTGCCAGCAGCGGATTCGGGGAAAAACTGTTTTTT | TRBV9 | few | TRBJ1-4 | NA
CASRRPAEPQHF | TGTGCCAGCAGACGACCAGCCGAGCCCCAGCATTTT | TRBV28 | NA | TRBJ1-5 | NA
CASSLKRHQGIGTEAFF | TGTGCCAGCAGCTTAAAACGACATCAGGGAATTGGCACTGAAGCTTTCTTT | TRBV6-2/TRBV6-3 | NA | TRBJ1-1 | NA
CASSLEWGFTDGYTF | TGCGCCAGCAGCTTGGAGTGGGGTTTCACCGATGGCTACACCTTC | TRBV5-1 | NA | TRBJ1-2 | NA
CASSVWSSENLGNTIYF | TGTGCCAGCAGCGTCTGGTCGAGCGAGAACTTAGGAAACACCATATATTTT | TRBV9 | NA | TRBJ1-3 | NA
CASRSLNIQYF | TGTGCCAGCAGGTCCTTAAACATTCAGTACTTC | TRBV12-3/TRBV12-4 | NA | TRBJ2-4 | NA
CASSETGGLAKNIQYF | TGTGCCAGCAGTGAAACGGGGGGACTAGCGAAAAACATTCAGTACTTC | TRBV2 | few | TRBJ2-4 | TRBD2
CSARGLTGLGDEQYF | TGCAGTGCTAGAGGGTTGACAGGACTTGGGGACGAGCAGTACTTC | TRBV20-1 | NA | TRBJ2-7 | NA
CAISETGGEKLFF | TGTGCCATCAGTGAGACGGGTGGAGAAAAACTGTTTTTT | TRBV10-3 | few | TRBJ1-4 | NA
CSVRRDSSYEQYF | TGCAGCGTTAGGCGGGACAGCTCCTACGAGCAGTACTTC | TRBV29-1 | NA | TRBJ2-7 | NA
CSALTPRDEADTQYF | TGCAGTGCTCTTACCCCGAGAGACGAAGCAGATACGCAGTATTTT | TRBV20-1 | NA | TRBJ2-3 | NA
CASSLGTSGRGGLDEQFF | TGTGCCAGCAGCCTCGGGACTAGCGGGAGGGGGGGTCTAGATGAGCAGTTCTTC | TRBV5-4 | few | TRBJ2-1 | TRBD2
CASSYSSFPETQYF | TGTGCCAGCAGTTACTCTAGCTTCCCTGAGACCCAGTACTTC | TRBV6-5 | NA | TRBJ2-5 | NA
CASSQDPRATDTQYF | TGCGCCAGCAGCCAAGACCCCAGGGCCACAGATACGCAGTATTTT | TRBV4-3 | once | TRBJ2-3 | NA
CASSQGEAGGEDNEQFF | TGTGCCAGCAGCCAAGGGGAAGCGGGAGGGGAGGACAATGAGCAGTTCTTC | TRBV3-1 | NA | TRBJ2-1 | TRBD2
CASSSKGGTEAFF | TGTGCCAGCAGCTCCAAAGGGGGCACTGAAGCTTTCTTT | TRBV7-2 | few | TRBJ1-1 | NA